The clone carrying this T cell receptor (beta chain) was found many times. This sample is part of a study of CD8+CD57+ T cells in acquired aplastic anemia. It was genomic DNA that served as the template for profiling TCR beta VDJ and CDR3. TCRdb analysed the reads with MiXCR anew, one entry per CDR3 protein. The sample carries under 200,000 distinct CDR3 sequences, roughly 48% recorded once. Those patients picked for sequencing had displayed CD8+CD57+ cell expansion on flow cytometry. The CDR3 runs to 14 residues. V gave up 8 bases and J gave up 8 bases, with 21 bases separating them. The gene calls are TRBV12-3 or TRBV12-4 and TRBJ1-2, with D uncertain. The specimen was sorted CD4+, CD8+, or CD8+CD57+ T cells (not recorded which) from PBMCs. This TCR was recovered from a human donor with aplastic anemia. CDR3 DNA: TGTGCCAGCGCTCTCCGGGCACTAGGAGAGGGCTACACCTTC. Translating gives CASALRALGEGYTF.